This T cell receptor (beta chain) is drawn from a study of human T cells and chemical hapten exposure. Study as a whole: All through the approximately 22-week study, the scalp of each patient received diphenylcyclopropenone doses weekly.

Library preparation tagged each individual cDNA molecule with a unique molecular identifier. Source study methods: A typical sample had some 96,000 TCRs, with about 23,224 to 750,000 overall. TCRdb recomputed calls from the RACE reads with MiXCR, one row per CDR3 protein. TCRdb's processing, not the authors' own work, is the source of the V and J calls. The sample shows 180,000 or so distinct CDR3 sequences, more than 12% of them seen only once. Points from the study as a whole: The study found that PT1 expanded TCR counts correlated positively with patch test score.

Points on this clonotype: Its antigen remains unknown.

V shed 3 bases, J shed 4 bases, and the junction held 4 bases outside the gene matches. The CDR3 sequence is 15 residues long. Germline values: CDR1 DFQATT, CDR2 SNEGSKA (reference sequence). Time point of the sample: patch test 1, 2 weeks after DPC sensitization. The sample's treatment: therapeutic diphenylcyclopropenone sensitization with weekly scalp DPC. V gene TRBV20-1 combines with J gene TRBJ2-3; 13 bases are shared with TRBD2. The sequencing here drew on whole blood, taken in connection with sensitization to the hapten diphenylcyclopropenone (DPC). The source of this sequence is a woman aged 25-40 years with alopecia areata. Some clones in this sample may be carry-over from other donors' samples. DNA for the CDR3: TGCAGTGCTAGGGGACTAGCGGGATACCCAGATACGCAGTATTTT. Translated: CSARGLAGYPDTQYF.